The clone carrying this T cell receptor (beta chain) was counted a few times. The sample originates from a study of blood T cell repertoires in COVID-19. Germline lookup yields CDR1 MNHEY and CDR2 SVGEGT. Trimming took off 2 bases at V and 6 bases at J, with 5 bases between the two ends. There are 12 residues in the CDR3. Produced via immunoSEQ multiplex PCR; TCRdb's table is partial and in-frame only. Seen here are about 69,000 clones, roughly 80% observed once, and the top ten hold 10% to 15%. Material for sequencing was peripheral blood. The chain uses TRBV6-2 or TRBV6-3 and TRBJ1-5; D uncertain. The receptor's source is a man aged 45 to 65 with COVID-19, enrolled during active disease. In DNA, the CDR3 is TGTGCCAGCAGTTACCCGAGTCAGCCCCAGCATTTT. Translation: CASSYPSQPQHF.